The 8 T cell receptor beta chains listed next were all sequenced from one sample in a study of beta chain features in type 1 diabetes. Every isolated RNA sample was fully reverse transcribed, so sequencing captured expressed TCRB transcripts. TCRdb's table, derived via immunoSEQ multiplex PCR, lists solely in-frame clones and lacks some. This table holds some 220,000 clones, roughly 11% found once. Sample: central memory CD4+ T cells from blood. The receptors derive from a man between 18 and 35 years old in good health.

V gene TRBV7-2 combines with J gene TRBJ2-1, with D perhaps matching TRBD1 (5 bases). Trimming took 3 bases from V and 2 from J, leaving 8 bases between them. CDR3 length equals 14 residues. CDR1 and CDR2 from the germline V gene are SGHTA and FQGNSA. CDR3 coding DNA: TGTGCCAGCAGCTTGGGCAGGGCCTACAATGAGCAGTTCTTC. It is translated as CASSLGRAYNEQFF.

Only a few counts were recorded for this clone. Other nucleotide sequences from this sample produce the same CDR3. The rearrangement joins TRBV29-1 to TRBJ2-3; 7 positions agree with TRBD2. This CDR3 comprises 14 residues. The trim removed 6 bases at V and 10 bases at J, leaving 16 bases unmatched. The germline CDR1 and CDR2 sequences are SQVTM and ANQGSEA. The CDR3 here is CSVGGGANREAQYF. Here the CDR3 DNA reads TGCAGCGTGGGGGGGGGTGCTAACCGGGAGGCGCAGTATTTT.

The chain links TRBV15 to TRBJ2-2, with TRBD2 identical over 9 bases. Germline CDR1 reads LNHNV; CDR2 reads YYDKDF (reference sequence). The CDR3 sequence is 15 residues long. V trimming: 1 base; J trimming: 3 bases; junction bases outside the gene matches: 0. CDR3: CATSRGLADTGELFF. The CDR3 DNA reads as TGTGCCACCAGCAGAGGACTAGCGGACACCGGGGAGCTGTTTTTT.

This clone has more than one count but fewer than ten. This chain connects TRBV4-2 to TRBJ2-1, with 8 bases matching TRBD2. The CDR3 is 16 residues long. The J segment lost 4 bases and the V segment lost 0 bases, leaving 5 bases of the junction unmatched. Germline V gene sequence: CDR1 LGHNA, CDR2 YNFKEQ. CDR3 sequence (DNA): TGTGCCAGCAGCCAAGAGTTGGCTAGCGGGTACAATGAGCAGTTCTTC. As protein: CASSQELASGYNEQFF.

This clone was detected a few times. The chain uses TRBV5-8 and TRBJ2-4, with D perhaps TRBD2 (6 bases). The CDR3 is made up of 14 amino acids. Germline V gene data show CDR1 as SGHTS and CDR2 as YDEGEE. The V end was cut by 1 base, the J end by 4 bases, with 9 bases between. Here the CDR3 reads CASSLMAGKNIQYF. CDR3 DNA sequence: TGTGCCAGCAGCTTGATGGCGGGAAAAAACATTCAGTACTTC.

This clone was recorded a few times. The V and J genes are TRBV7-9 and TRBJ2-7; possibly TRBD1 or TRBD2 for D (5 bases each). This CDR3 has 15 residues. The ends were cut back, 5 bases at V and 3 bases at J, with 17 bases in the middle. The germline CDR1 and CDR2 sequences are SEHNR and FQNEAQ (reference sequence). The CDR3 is CASSPRGRAYYEQYF. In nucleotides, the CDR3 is TGTGCCAGCAGCCCTCGGGGCAGGGCCTACTACGAGCAGTACTTC. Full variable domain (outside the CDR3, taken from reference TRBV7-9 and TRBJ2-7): DTGVSQNPRHKITKRGQNVTFRCDPISEHNRLYWYRQTLGQGPEFLTYFQNEAQLEKSRLLSDRFSAERPKGSFSTLEIQRTEQGDSAMYLCASSPRGRAYYEQYFGPGTRLTVT.

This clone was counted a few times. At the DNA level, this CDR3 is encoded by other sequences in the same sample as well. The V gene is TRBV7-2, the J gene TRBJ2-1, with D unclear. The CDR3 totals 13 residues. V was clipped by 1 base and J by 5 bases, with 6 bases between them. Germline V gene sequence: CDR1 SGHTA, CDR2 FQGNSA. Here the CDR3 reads CASSLGRNNEQFF. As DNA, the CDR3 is TGTGCCAGCAGCTTAGGGCGAAACAATGAGCAGTTCTTC.

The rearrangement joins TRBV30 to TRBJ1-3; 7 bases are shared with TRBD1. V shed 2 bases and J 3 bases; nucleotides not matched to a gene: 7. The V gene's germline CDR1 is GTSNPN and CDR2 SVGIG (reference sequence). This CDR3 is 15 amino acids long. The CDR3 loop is CAWSLGGSRGNTIYF. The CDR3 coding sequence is TGTGCCTGGAGTCTAGGGGGCTCTCGTGGAAACACCATATATTTT.